The rows below give T cell receptor beta chains drawn from one sample of a study of T cell repertoires in cytomegalovirus infection. In TCRdb, the reads were re-called with MiXCR into one record per CDR3 protein. The sample holds more than 400,000 distinct CDR3 sequences, about a quarter seen once. Specimen: PBMCs. These receptors all stem from a human donor in good health (CMV status not recorded). Some clones in this sample may be carry-over from other donors' samples. Both conserved end residues are part of each CDR3. A D gene is named only where the DNA matches it firmly. The size field is filled for only some rows; it gives once, few, many or a size class.

>11|TRBJ2-1|NA|TRBV20-1|few
CSAGGNNEQFF
TGCAGTGCAGGGGGAAACAATGAGCAGTTCTTC
>16|TRBJ2-5|NA|TRBV15|NA
CATCRETVLYQETQYF
TGTGCCACCTGCAGAGAAACCGTCCTGTACCAAGAGACCCAGTACTTC
>15|TRBJ2-1|TRBD2|TRBV7-9|few
CASSKTSGRSNEQFF
TGTGCCAGCAGCAAGACTAGCGGGAGGAGTAATGAGCAGTTCTTC
>16|TRBJ2-1|NA|TRBV7-9|NA
CASSSTTPGPYNEQFF
TGTGCCAGCAGCTCGACGACGCCCGGCCCCTACAATGAGCAGTTCTTC
>14|TRBJ1-5|TRBD1|TRBV7-2|few
CASSAQGAGQPQHF
TGTGCCAGCAGCGCTCAGGGGGCCGGTCAGCCCCAGCATTTT
>15|TRBJ2-4|NA|TRBV10-3|many
CAIGSLGAEKNIQYF
TGTGCCATAGGCAGCCTCGGTGCAGAGAAAAACATTCAGTACTTC
>15|TRBJ2-1|NA|TRBV7-2|NA
CASSLVGDSYNEQFF
TGTGCCAGCAGCTTAGTGGGAGACTCCTACAATGAGCAGTTCTTC
>16|TRBJ1-2|NA|TRBV7-2|many
CASSRGAGEYMLGYTF
TGTGCCAGCAGCCGGGGGGCAGGGGAATATATGTTGGGCTACACCTTC
>15|TRBJ2-1|TRBD2|TRBV27|NA
CASSSPGGTYNEQFF
TGTGCCAGCAGTTCCCCGGGAGGTACCTACAATGAGCAGTTCTTC
>12|TRBJ1-1|NA|TRBV5-1|NA
CASSSRQDRAFF
TGCGCCAGCAGCTCCCGACAGGATAGGGCTTTCTTT
>20|TRBJ2-5|TRBD2|TRBV7-9|many
CASSWIGLAGGLGLQETQYF
TGTGCCAGCAGCTGGATAGGACTAGCGGGAGGGTTGGGTCTTCAAGAGACCCAGTACTTC
>13|TRBJ1-5|NA|TRBV20-1|few
CSARDSSNQPQHF
TGCAGTGCTAGAGATAGCAGCAATCAGCCCCAGCATTTT
>14|TRBJ2-4|NA|TRBV28|NA
CASSPSSAKNIQYF
TGTGCCAGCAGTCCGTCGTCGGCCAAAAACATTCAGTACTTC
>14|TRBJ1-2|NA|TRBV15|NA
CATSRGHEDYGYTF
TGTGCCACCAGCAGAGGCCATGAGGACTATGGCTACACCTTC
>14|TRBJ1-3|NA|TRBV28|many
CASSVTSTGNTIYF
TGTGCCAGCAGTGTTACATCGACTGGAAACACCATATATTTT
>14|TRBJ2-5|TRBD2|TRBV7-8|NA
CASSYGVAGETQYF
TGTGCCAGCAGCTACGGGGTAGCGGGGGAGACCCAGTACTTC
>17|TRBJ2-6|NA|TRBV5-4|NA
CASSMGAVISGANVLTF
TGTGCCAGCAGCATGGGGGCAGTAATCTCTGGGGCCAACGTCCTGACTTTC
>19|TRBJ2-4|TRBD2|TRBV7-6|few
CASSLAKGTSGSAKNIQYF
TGTGCCAGCAGCTTAGCCAAAGGGACTAGCGGGAGCGCCAAAAACATTCAGTACTTC
>15|TRBJ1-1|TRBD1|TRBV15|NA
CATSRDRRGVDEAFF
TGTGCCACCAGCAGAGATCGCAGGGGGGTTGATGAAGCTTTCTTT
>15|TRBJ1-1|NA|TRBV6-5|NA
CASSYSRAGPTEAFF
TGTGCCAGCAGTTACTCTCGGGCAGGGCCCACTGAAGCTTTCTTT